This T cell receptor beta chain comes out of a study of T-cell reconstitution after alpha-beta-depleted transplantation in children. Study-level points and caveats: At the one-year point after transplant, T-cell counts and TCRbeta diversity were found to come mostly from T cells that had been newly produced. At day 60, the high TCRbeta diversity found in some patients originated from recipient T cells and thymic progenitors that had survived.

The TCRbeta library was prepared with unique molecular identifiers. TCRdb processed the PCR reads anew with MiXCR; each CDR3 protein has one entry. The repertoire holds 480,000 or so distinct CDR3 sequences, with roughly a tenth as singletons. This clonotype was observed many times. Antigen: not known. CDR3 length: 15 amino acids. Per the germline V gene, CDR1 is LGHNA and CDR2 is YSLEER. V lost 0 bases, J lost 4 bases, and 11 bases lay in between. The clonotype was recovered from a child aged 2 to 10 with inherited bone marrow failure, due to receive a stem cell transplant. This chain uses TRBV4-3 with TRBJ2-3; the D call may be TRBD1 or TRBD2 (5 bases each). This material consisted of PBMCs, taken before TCRalphabeta/CD19-depleted stem cell transplant. The DNA of the CDR3 is TGCGCCAGCAGCCAAGATCTGGGGGACCCAGATACGCAGTATTTT. The encoded protein is CASSQDLGDPDTQYF.